This TCR beta chain was sequenced in a study of cytomegalovirus exposure and HLA in healthy donors. Whole-study findings and limits: In vitro confirmation showed three CMV-associated chains to be CMV antigen specific.

To note about this clone: Its antigen is not identified.

Germline V gene lookup returns CDR1 MNHNS and CDR2 SASEGT. Trimming at V came to 4 bases and at J to 3 bases, leaving 8 bases not matched to a gene. The CDR3 extends over 15 amino acids. Sequencing used immunoSEQ multiplex PCR; TCRdb keeps in-frame clones, though not all of them. The sample holds 150,000 to 200,000 clones; 84% are singletons and the top ten take roughly 7.5%. This chain links TRBV6-1 with TRBJ2-7; the match to TRBD1 covers 8 bases. Source material: PBMCs. This clonotype was sampled from a man aged 18 to 30 in good health and CMV-seropositive. The CDR3: CASSVVRQGNYEQYF. The CDR3 bases are TGTGCCAGCAGTGTTGTGAGACAGGGGAACTACGAGCAGTACTTC.